This TCR beta chain appears in the sequencing data of a study of T cell responses to AZD1222 COVID-19 vaccine. As for the study in general: Pooling of second doses given at about 4 or about 12 weeks was done.

This CDR3 has 15 residues. J was trimmed by 5 bases and V by 0 bases; bases with no gene match: 5. Germline V lookup: CDR1 SGHDT, CDR2 YYEEEE. Overall study results and limits: The breadth and depth of Spike-specific TCRs increased once two AZD1222 doses had been given.

Note on this clone: Antigen: not known.

Clones were read by immunoSEQ multiplex PCR, and TCRdb kept only the in-frame ones, dropping some. The table records 95,000 to 150,000 clones, approximately 90% of them present only once. This clonotype originated in an adult in good health. Source: peripheral blood, taken on day 0 of AZD1222 vaccination. The V and J genes are TRBV5-6 and TRBJ1-1; TRBD1 aligns across 9 bases. The CDR3 DNA follows: TGTGCCAGCAGCTTGGAACAGGGGGCTATGACTGAAGCTTTCTTT. Its protein product is CASSLEQGAMTEAFF. The full variable domain, in which reference TRBV5-6 and TRBJ1-1 provide the parts outside the CDR3, is DAGVTQSPTHLIKTRGQQVTLRCSPKSGHDTVSWYQQALGQGPQFIFQYYEEEERQRGNFPDRFSGHQFPNYSSELNVNALLLGDSALYLCASSLEQGAMTEAFFGQGTRLTVV.